The 10 T cell receptor beta chains listed next were all sequenced from one sample in a study of cytomegalovirus exposure and HLA in healthy donors. The PCR had 60 Vbeta and 13 Jbeta primers. Some clones are missing from TCRdb's copy, which holds only in-frame ones; the method was immunoSEQ multiplex PCR. This table has roughly 170,000 clones, less than 90% appearing once. The source material was PBMCs. These TCRs come from a man aged 45 to 65 in good health and CMV-seronegative.

CDR3 residues: CATSLAGYQAYNEQFF. The CDR3 coding sequence is TGTGCTACATCTCTAGCGGGGTACCAGGCCTACAATGAGCAGTTCTTC. The chain combines TRBV28 with TRBJ2-1; 9 bases match TRBD2. The CDR3 is made up of 16 amino acids. Germline lookup yields CDR1 MDHEN and CDR2 SYDVKM.

This chain joins TRBV18 and TRBJ2-3, with 12 bases identical to TRBD2. J was trimmed by 4 bases and V by 0 bases; bases with no gene match: 2. The CDR3 sequence is 16 residues long. Germline V gene data show CDR1 as KGHSH and CDR2 as LQKENI. The CDR3 loop reads CASSPPGLAGPDTQYF. In nucleotides, the CDR3 is TGTGCCAGCTCACCACCGGGACTAGCGGGCCCAGATACGCAGTATTTT.

The J gene is TRBJ1-1, the V gene TRBV6-1, with D uncertain. Deletions cut 7 bases from V and 0 bases from J, with 12 bases between. CDR1 is MNHNS, CDR2 SASEGT, per germline. The CDR3 is made up of 14 amino acids. In nucleotides, the CDR3 is TGTGCCAGCACCGAGGGTGGGTTGAACACTGAAGCTTTCTTT. This encodes CASTEGGLNTEAFF.

The CDR3 reads CAWRDRGLQETQYF. The CDR3 region has the DNA TGTGCCTGGAGGGACAGGGGGCTCCAAGAGACCCAGTACTTC. The chain is built from TRBV30 and TRBJ2-5; 11 nucleotides align to TRBD1. Germline loops: CDR1 GTSNPN, CDR2 SVGIG (reference sequence). The CDR3 sequence is 14 residues long. V shed 3 bases and J 1 base; nucleotides not matched to a gene: 1.

The chain links TRBV6-1 to TRBJ2-2; 8 bases match TRBD2. J lost 5 bases, V lost 8 bases, and 10 bases had no gene match. Germline V CDR1 and CDR2: MNHNS, SASEGT. This CDR3 contains 15 residues. CDR3 sequence: CASALGSGGTGELFF. CDR3 in DNA: TGTGCCAGCGCTTTGGGGTCGGGAGGGACCGGGGAGCTGTTTTTT.

This clone appeared a few times. This chain uses TRBV19 with TRBJ2-5; TRBD1 matches at 9 bases. CDR1 and CDR2 from the germline V gene are LNHDA and SQIVND (reference sequence). With V trimmed by 5 bases and J by 3 bases, 7 bases remained unmatched. The CDR3 totals 15 residues. The DNA for the CDR3 is TGTGCCAGTAGTTCCGCCGGGACAGGGAAAGAGACCCAGTACTTC. Encoded protein: CASSSAGTGKETQYF.

This clone was seen just once. This rearrangement joins TRBV5-1 to TRBJ2-7; D ambiguous. This CDR3 region has 15 residues. Deletions cut 0 bases from V and 0 bases from J, with 10 bases between. Germline CDR1 SGHRS, CDR2 YFSETQ. The CDR3 protein is CASSLGIEVSYEQYF. In nucleotides, the CDR3 is TGCGCCAGCAGCTTGGGAATAGAGGTCTCCTACGAGCAGTACTTC.

This chain links TRBV19 with TRBJ2-5; TRBD2 is a possible D gene (6 bases). Near its end, the DNA agrees better with TRBJ2-7, so the J call may be wrong. CDR3 length: 14 amino acids. Germline V gene sequence: CDR1 LNHDA, CDR2 SQIVND (reference sequence). The CDR3 nucleotides read TGTGCCAGTAGTAAAACCCCAAGCGGGTTCGAGCAGTACTTC. Amino acids: CASSKTPSGFEQYF.

With respect to this clone: Mismatch with germline at one junction end may stem from a read error. Additional DNA sequences in this sample encode the identical CDR3. The CDR3 spells CASSIASGRDSNQPQHF. The CDR3 nucleotides are TGTGCCAGCAGTATAGCGTCGGGTCGTGATAGCAATCAGCCCCAGCATTTT. This chain joins TRBV19 and TRBJ1-5; D gene unclear. CDR1 and CDR2 from the germline V gene are LNHDA and SQIVND (reference sequence). This CDR3 has 17 amino acids. Full variable domain (outside the CDR3, taken from reference TRBV19 and TRBJ1-5): DGGITQSPKYLFRKEGQNVTLSCEQNLNHDAMYWYRQDPGQGLRLIYYSQIVNDFQKGDIAEGYSVSREKKESFPLTVTSAQKNPTAFYLCASSIASGRDSNQPQHFGDGTRLSIL.

This clone was seen only a few times. J is TRBJ2-7 and V is TRBV7-2; TRBD2 agrees at 13 bases. V lost 3 bases, J lost 2 bases, and 4 bases stayed unmatched. The CDR3 has 16 amino acids. The germline CDR1 and CDR2 sequences are SGHTA and FQGNSA. The CDR3 spells CASSFRLAGGPYEQYF. The CDR3 region has the DNA TGTGCCAGCAGCTTCAGACTAGCGGGAGGACCCTACGAGCAGTACTTC.